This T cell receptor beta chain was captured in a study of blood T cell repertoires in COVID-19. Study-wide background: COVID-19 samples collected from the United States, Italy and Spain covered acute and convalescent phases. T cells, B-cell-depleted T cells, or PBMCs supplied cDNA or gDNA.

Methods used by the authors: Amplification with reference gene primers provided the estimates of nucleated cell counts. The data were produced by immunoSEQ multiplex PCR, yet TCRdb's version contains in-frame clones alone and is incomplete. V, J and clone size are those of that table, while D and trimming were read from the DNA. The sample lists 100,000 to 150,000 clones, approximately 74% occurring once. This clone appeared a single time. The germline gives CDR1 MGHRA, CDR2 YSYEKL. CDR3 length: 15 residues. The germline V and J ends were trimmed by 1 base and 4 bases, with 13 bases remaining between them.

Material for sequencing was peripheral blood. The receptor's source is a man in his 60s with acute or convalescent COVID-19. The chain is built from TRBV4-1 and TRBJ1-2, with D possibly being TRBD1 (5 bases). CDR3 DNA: TGCGCCAGCAGCCAAGCCCAGGGAGGGCTCTATGGCTACACCTTC. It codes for CASSQAQGGLYGYTF.